This T cell receptor (beta chain) came from a study of control samples from healthy donors and cancer patients. This CDR3 contains 12 residues. Between the trimmed V and J ends, which lost 11 bases and 5 bases, there was a span of 13 bases. CDR1 and CDR2 from the germline V gene are SEHNR and FQNEAQ (reference sequence). The data were produced by immunoSEQ multiplex PCR, yet TCRdb's version contains in-frame clones alone and is incomplete. The sample lists roughly 81,000 clones, more than 65% seen once, with 11% in the top ten. Sequencing was done on a sample of PBMCs. This clonotype originated in a man aged 55 to 70 with head and neck cancer. V and J are TRBV7-9 and TRBJ2-1; possibly TRBD1 or TRBD2 for D (6 bases each). CDR3 region: CAEGGEDNEQFF. The CDR3 coding sequence is TGTGCCGAGGGGGGAGAAGACAATGAGCAGTTCTTC.